This TCR beta chain emerged from a study of monozygotic twins with cystic fibrosis. Study findings and constraints: Low clonality (median roughly 0.0095) suggested a mostly naive repertoire. In 13 of 16 pairs, V gene usage was closest to the co-twin's. In this small cohort, shared CDR3 numbers showed no association with age, concordance or disease severity. Unrelated CF individuals shared fewer identical clonotypes than monozygotic CF twins.

Some clones are missing from TCRdb's copy, which holds only in-frame ones; the method was immunoSEQ multiplex PCR. This sample has 30,000 to 35,000 clones, with around 66% found just once. As concerns this clone: Antigen: not known.

This CDR3 contains 15 residues. In germline, CDR1 is WSHSY, CDR2 SAAADI. The ends were cut back, 3 bases at V and 4 bases at J, with 12 bases in the middle. The gene calls are TRBV10-2 and TRBJ1-4; D is unclear. This sequence was found in a girl aged 5-17 years with cystic fibrosis. Sequencing was performed on blood. The CDR3 spells CASSDTQRVNEKLFF. The CDR3 coding sequence is TGCGCCAGCAGTGACACCCAGCGGGTTAATGAAAAACTGTTTTTT.